This TCR beta chain was sequenced during a study of multiple sclerosis patients with progressive multifocal leukoencephalopathy. Some clones are missing from TCRdb's copy, which holds only in-frame ones; the method was immunoSEQ multiplex PCR. The top ten hold approximately 1.2% of the sample, which has 30,000 or so clones, around 91% seen once. The CDR3 is 14 residues long. V was cut by 6 bases and J by 3 bases, with 14 bases left in between. CDR1 is MNHNS, CDR2 SASEGT, per germline. The sample's time point: about 13 months of natalizumab therapy. T1 marks 6 months and T2 marks 12 months of natalizumab therapy.

V and J are TRBV6-1 and TRBJ1-2; D uncertain. The input for sequencing was PBMCs, taken from a patient treated with natalizumab. The clonotype originates from a human donor with multiple sclerosis. The CDR3 region has the DNA TGTGCCAGCAGGCCCGCCGGCCTCTACTATGGCTACACCTTC. Its translation: CASRPAGLYYGYTF.